The clone carrying this T cell receptor beta chain was detected only once. The entry originates in a study of blood T cell repertoires in COVID-19. Germline assignment: CDR1 SGDLS and CDR2 YYNGEE. This CDR3 comprises 15 residues. The V end was cut by 3 bases, the J end by 7 bases, with 17 bases between. Sequenced by immunoSEQ multiplex PCR; TCRdb stores in-frame clones only, minus some. The data show over 70,000 clones, around 77% seen once. The chain employs TRBV9 and TRBJ2-1; a weak D match, TRBD2 (5 bases). The sequenced sample was peripheral blood. This TCR was sampled from a man between 65 and 80 years old with COVID-19, enrolled during active disease. The chain's CDR3 is CASSALASLRNEQFF. The CDR3 region has the DNA TGTGCCAGCAGCGCCTTAGCGAGCTTACGAAATGAGCAGTTCTTC.